Listed below are T cell receptor beta chains from one sample, sequenced in a study of T cell repertoires in cytomegalovirus infection. In TCRdb, the reads were re-called with MiXCR into one record per CDR3 protein. The sample lists 300,000 or so distinct CDR3 sequences, roughly 25% occurring once. Source material: PBMCs. The receptors come from a human donor in good health (CMV status not recorded). Some clones in this sample may be carry-over from other donors' samples. Both conserved end residues are part of each CDR3. D genes are given only for firm matches. A row's size may be missing; if present it is once, few, many or a size class.

V gene,D gene,clone size,J gene,CDR3 protein,CDR3 DNA
TRBV19,TRBD2,.,TRBJ2-1,CASSSDRLAGNEQFF,TGTGCCAGTAGTAGTGACCGACTAGCGGGAAATGAGCAGTTCTTC
TRBV28,.,.,TRBJ2-1,CASRGAGWPEQFF,TGTGCCAGCAGGGGTGCAGGCTGGCCTGAGCAGTTCTTC
TRBV14,.,few,TRBJ2-1,CASSQPGGTSYNEQFF,TGTGCCAGCAGCCAGCCCGGGGGTACCTCCTACAATGAGCAGTTCTTC
TRBV30,.,.,TRBJ1-5,CAWSIWDKQPQHF,TGTGCCTGGAGTATCTGGGACAAACAGCCCCAGCATTTT
TRBV28,.,few,TRBJ2-1,CASSEGSSYNEQFF,TGTGCCAGCAGTGAGGGAAGCTCCTACAATGAGCAGTTCTTC
TRBV19,.,few,TRBJ2-6,CASGGYHSGANVLTF,TGTGCCAGTGGAGGATATCACTCTGGGGCCAACGTCCTGACTTTC
TRBV11-2,TRBD2,few,TRBJ2-7,CASSLVGTTDEQYF,TGTGCCAGCAGCTTAGTAGGGACTACCGACGAGCAGTACTTC
TRBV28,.,once,TRBJ2-6,CANQLFGVGANVLTF,TGTGCCAACCAACTATTCGGGGTTGGGGCCAACGTCCTGACTTTC
TRBV2,.,few,TRBJ2-2,CASRNQQGSLGELFF,TGTGCCAGCAGGAACCAACAGGGATCTCTCGGGGAGCTGTTTTTT
TRBV19,.,.,TRBJ1-1,CASSMRNTEAFF,TGTGCCAGTAGTATGAGGAACACTGAAGCTTTCTTT
TRBV28,.,.,TRBJ2-1,CASTEGSYNEQFF,TGTGCCTCTACCGAGGGCTCCTACAATGAGCAGTTCTTC
TRBV28,TRBD1,few,TRBJ2-7,CASSLSNSRDRGWAPTYEQYF,TGTGCCAGCAGTTTATCCAACTCAAGAGACAGGGGGTGGGCTCCGACCTACGAGCAGTACTTC
TRBV14,.,few,TRBJ2-1,CASKDSSYNEQFF,TGTGCCAGCAAAGATTCCTCCTACAATGAGCAGTTCTTC
TRBV11-2,.,few,TRBJ1-1,CASSFRRGTEAFF,TGTGCCAGCAGCTTCCGGCGGGGCACTGAAGCTTTCTTT
TRBV7-2,.,.,TRBJ1-1,CASSSQRLNTEAFF,TGTGCCAGCAGCTCCCAGCGGTTGAACACTGAAGCTTTCTTT
TRBV20-1,.,many,TRBJ1-2,CSASVGQYGYTF,TGCAGTGCTTCCGTTGGACAGTATGGCTACACCTTC
TRBV25-1,.,many,TRBJ1-1,CASTSSGGTEAFF,TGTGCCAGCACCTCGAGTGGCGGCACTGAAGCTTTCTTT
TRBV5-1,.,.,TRBJ2-1,CASSFDPSYNEQFF,TGCGCCAGCAGCTTCGACCCATCCTACAATGAGCAGTTCTTC
TRBV11-2,TRBD2,few,TRBJ2-7,CASSVSGGPSYEQYF,TGTGCCAGCAGCGTTAGCGGGGGACCTTCCTACGAGCAGTACTTC
TRBV7-2,.,.,TRBJ2-5,CASSFNRQETQYF,TGTGCCAGCAGCTTTAACAGACAAGAGACCCAGTACTTC
TRBV6-2/TRBV6-3,TRBD1,.,TRBJ1-1,CASRNSGGTEAFF,TGTGCCAGCAGAAACTCAGGGGGCACTGAAGCTTTCTTT
TRBV29-1,TRBD2,.,TRBJ2-1,CSSTAGGYNEQFF,TGCAGCAGCACAGCGGGGGGTTACAATGAGCAGTTCTTC
TRBV28,.,few,TRBJ1-4,CASSPHEGGNEKLFF,TGTGCCAGCAGCCCTCATGAAGGAGGAAATGAAAAACTGTTTTTT
TRBV7-2,.,many,TRBJ1-5,CASSQRPGAGQPQHF,TGTGCCAGCAGCCAACGACCGGGGGCGGGTCAGCCCCAGCATTTT
TRBV5-1,.,.,TRBJ2-7,CASSSTPNLQDEQYF,TGCGCCAGCAGCTCCACCCCGAACCTACAGGACGAGCAGTACTTC
TRBV5-1,TRBD1,.,TRBJ1-2,CASSFEQGARGYTF,TGCGCCAGCAGCTTTGAACAGGGGGCGCGGGGCTACACCTTC
TRBV25-1,.,few,TRBJ1-3,CASRRSREAGNTIYF,TGTGCCAGCCGGCGGAGCCGGGAGGCAGGAAACACCATATATTTT
TRBV28,.,few,TRBJ2-5,CASRSPARETQYF,TGTGCCAGCAGAAGCCCGGCCCGGGAGACCCAGTACTTC
TRBV5-1,TRBD1,few,TRBJ1-5,CASSLEGGGQQPQHF,TGCGCCAGCAGCTTGGAAGGGGGCGGGCAGCAGCCCCAGCATTTT
TRBV7-3,.,.,TRBJ2-7,CASSKMAGNYEQYF,TGTGCCAGCAGCAAAATGGCGGGAAACTACGAGCAGTACTTC
TRBV7-2,TRBD2,.,TRBJ2-7,CASSLVSGTSFYEQYF,TGTGCCAGCAGCTTAGTTTCGGGGACTAGCTTTTACGAGCAGTACTTC
TRBV27,.,few,TRBJ2-1,CASSQGGRQGAYNEQFF,TGTGCCAGCAGTCAAGGGGGGCGGCAGGGGGCCTACAATGAGCAGTTCTTC
TRBV7-8,TRBD2,.,TRBJ2-7,CASSLRGLAGPLFHEQYF,TGTGCCAGCAGCTTACGGGGACTAGCGGGCCCCCTCTTCCACGAGCAGTACTTC
TRBV28,TRBD2,.,TRBJ2-5,CASSLIPRPGLGGLLETQYF,TGTGCCAGCAGTTTGATCCCCCGGCCGGGACTAGGCGGGTTATTAGAGACCCAGTACTTC
TRBV20-1,.,.,TRBJ1-5,CSARITGNQPQHF,TGCAGTGCTAGAATCACAGGGAATCAGCCCCAGCATTTT
TRBV7-2,.,many,TRBJ2-5,CASSLADTPGYQETQYF,TGTGCCAGCAGCTTAGCGGACACCCCGGGGTACCAAGAGACCCAGTACTTC
TRBV20-1,.,.,TRBJ1-4,CSAGTVNEKLFF,TGCAGTGCGGGGACGGTGAATGAAAAACTGTTTTTT
TRBV11-2,TRBD2,few,TRBJ2-5,CASSSGLAGETQYF,TGTGCCAGCAGCTCGGGACTAGCGGGAGAGACCCAGTACTTC
TRBV6-2/TRBV6-3,.,.,TRBJ2-3,CASRVGSTDTQYF,TGTGCCAGCAGGGTGGGGAGCACAGATACGCAGTATTTT
TRBV20-1,TRBD2,.,TRBJ2-1,CSARVLTSGGDNEQFF,TGCAGTGCTAGAGTTTTGACTAGCGGGGGCGACAATGAGCAGTTCTTC
TRBV18,.,.,TRBJ2-5,CASSPPTLQETQYF,TGTGCCAGCTCACCACCGACGCTACAAGAGACCCAGTACTTC
TRBV12-3/TRBV12-4,TRBD2,once,TRBJ2-3,CASSFPGLAGATDTQYF,TGTGCCAGCAGTTTCCCGGGACTAGCGGGAGCAACAGATACGCAGTATTTT
TRBV7-2,.,.,TRBJ1-1,CASSPHMNTEAFF,TGTGCCAGCAGCCCTCACATGAACACTGAAGCTTTCTTT
TRBV30,TRBD1,.,TRBJ2-2,CAFNTGGRTGELFF,TGTGCCTTCAACACAGGGGGCAGGACCGGGGAGCTGTTTTTT
TRBV7-2,TRBD1,few,TRBJ1-2,CASSFGLVTGGADGYTF,TGTGCCAGCAGCTTCGGGCTGGTAACAGGGGGCGCAGATGGCTACACCTTC
TRBV7-2,.,many,TRBJ1-2,CASSRTGYYGYTF,TGTGCCAGCAGCCGCACAGGGTACTATGGCTACACCTTC
TRBV12-3/TRBV12-4,.,many,TRBJ2-5,CASRGGETQYF,TGTGCCAGCAGGGGTGGGGAGACCCAGTACTTC
TRBV5-4,.,many,TRBJ1-6,CASSSTEDLVRLHF,TGTGCCAGCAGCTCAACAGAGGACCTAGTTCGCCTCCACTTT
TRBV7-3,.,few,TRBJ1-1,CASSLSGQEAFF,TGTGCCAGCAGCTTAAGTGGACAGGAAGCTTTCTTT
TRBV5-1,.,.,TRBJ1-1,CASSFSPGNTEAFF,TGCGCCAGCAGCTTTTCACCGGGGAACACTGAAGCTTTCTTT
TRBV3-1,.,few,TRBJ2-1,CASSQDSLGPQFF,TGTGCCAGCAGCCAAGATAGTCTAGGGCCGCAGTTCTTC
TRBV29-1,.,.,TRBJ2-1,CSVELPSDEQFF,TGCAGCGTTGAACTTCCCAGTGATGAGCAGTTCTTC
TRBV7-9,.,few,TRBJ2-7,CASSLGATGSSYEQYF,TGTGCCAGCAGCTTAGGCGCCACAGGGAGCTCCTACGAGCAGTACTTC